A selection of T cell receptor beta chains follows, all from one sample in a study of OX40 agonist ivuxolimab in advanced cancers. Profiled with immunoSEQ multiplex PCR; TCRdb holds only in-frame clones, not every one. The sample lists approximately 45,000 clones; about nine tenths were seen once. Sample: CD4+ or CD8+ T cells sorted from blood, taken in a trial of the OX40 agonist ivuxolimab. Every receptor here comes from an adult with an advanced solid tumor such as melanoma, head and neck, liver or kidney cancer. CDR3s include the opening cysteine and the closing phenylalanine or tryptophan. The order of the fields is J gene, V gene, CDR3 protein.

TRBJ2-7	TRBV6-5	CASSYSMQGGAYEQYF
TRBJ2-3	TRBV5-1	CASSFDSSAAADTQYF
TRBJ1-1	TRBV30	CAWKRNRVLDTEAFF
TRBJ1-5	TRBV28	CASSIDRAQPQHF
TRBJ2-7	TRBV11-3	CASSFSYEQYF
TRBJ2-3	TRBV11-3	CASSLDQGDTQYF
TRBJ2-3	TRBV11-2	CASSLSGISTDTQYF
TRBJ1-5	TRBV28	CASSTRTPSNQPQHF
TRBJ1-2	TRBV5-4	CASSLKGSYGYTF
TRBJ2-4	TRBV13	CASSALRSAKNIQYF
TRBJ2-1	TRBV5-1	CASSLADFLNEQFF
TRBJ2-1	TRBV7-8	CASRAYNEQFF
TRBJ2-7	TRBV5-1	CASRTGTSSYEQYF
TRBJ2-1	TRBV11-2	CASSQLAGVPYNEQFF
TRBJ2-2	TRBV12-5	CASGLPTGTSVNTGELFF
TRBJ1-4	TRBV5-1	CASRRQGDEEKLFF
TRBJ2-3	TRBV9	CASSPRVFGTDLPSTDTQYF
TRBJ2-5	TRBV9	CASSTRRDRVETQYF
TRBJ2-6	TRBV14	CASSQARVAGGVGANVLTF
TRBJ1-2	TRBV11-2	CASSPGTEYGYTF
TRBJ2-5	TRBV25-1	CASTQPGRQETQYF
TRBJ2-2	TRBV4-3	CASSQGDPGRESLIGELFF
TRBJ1-1	TRBV6-5	CASIHPGGRVAFF
TRBJ2-5	TRBV7-2	CASSSTSGGKETQYF
TRBJ2-7	TRBV6-5	CASSYQGREQYF
TRBJ2-1	TRBV5-8	CASSLRGGLYNEQFF
TRBJ2-1	TRBV5-1	CASSALAATYNEQFF
TRBJ1-5	TRBV9	CASSEGRGRGEPQHF
TRBJ2-1	TRBV5-1	CASSLEAGSRGNEQFF
TRBJ1-1	TRBV9	CASSVDLDRATEAFF
TRBJ1-6	TRBV5-1	CASSTDNNSPLHF
TRBJ2-2	TRBV28	CASSSTGGPGELFF
TRBJ1-4	TRBV18	CASSPGLGNEKLFF
TRBJ2-7	TRBV28	CASSWGFGEQYF
TRBJ1-5	TRBV18	CASSPPGGSQPQHF
TRBJ1-5	TRBV21-1	CASSKRSGDRGPFSNQPQHF
TRBJ2-3	TRBV6-1	CASSPGTLYTDTQYF
TRBJ2-7	TRBV6-6	CASSTDRGGEQYF
TRBJ1-1	TRBV7-3	CASSLPGALSSEAFF
TRBJ1-5	TRBV28	CASSLSQPQHF
TRBJ2-7	TRBV18	CASSPGLADSYEQYF
TRBJ2-3	TRBV23-1	CASSQSRTSGRSALTDTQYF
TRBJ2-5	TRBV5-1	CASSLSGREETQYF
TRBJ1-1	TRBV28	CASSLDRGKDTEAFF
TRBJ1-1	TRBV10-3	CAIWDRALGGTEAFF
TRBJ1-4	TRBV7-6	CASSLSSLGEKLFF
TRBJ2-2	TRBV6-5	CASTRSGTGELFF
TRBJ2-2	TRBV11-3	CASSLSGTGRGELFF
TRBJ2-3	TRBV6-1	CASSEVAGGPDTQYF
TRBJ1-3	TRBV28	CASSLNPGSSGNTIYF
TRBJ2-3	TRBV5-4	CASSLALATSTDTQYF
TRBJ2-1	TRBV2	CASSDGTSYNEQFF
TRBJ2-3	TRBV7-2	CASSYQTGPDTQYF
TRBJ1-2	TRBV6-5	CASRQGKGYTF